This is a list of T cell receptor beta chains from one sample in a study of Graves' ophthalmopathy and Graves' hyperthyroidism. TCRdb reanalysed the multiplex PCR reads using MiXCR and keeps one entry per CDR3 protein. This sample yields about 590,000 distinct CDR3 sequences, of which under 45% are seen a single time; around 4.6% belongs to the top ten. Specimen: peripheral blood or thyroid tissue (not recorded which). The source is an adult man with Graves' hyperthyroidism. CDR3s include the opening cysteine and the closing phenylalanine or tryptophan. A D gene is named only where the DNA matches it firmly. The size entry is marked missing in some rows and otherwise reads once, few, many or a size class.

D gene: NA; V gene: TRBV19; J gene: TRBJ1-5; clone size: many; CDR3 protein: CASSILQILPNQPQHF; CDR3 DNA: TGTGCCAGTAGTATACTCCAGATCCTCCCCAATCAGCCCCAGCATTTT
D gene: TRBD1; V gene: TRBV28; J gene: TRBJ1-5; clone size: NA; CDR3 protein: CASGFPQGGNSNQPQHF; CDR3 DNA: TGTGCCAGCGGGTTTCCCCAGGGGGGAAATAGCAATCAGCCCCAGCATTTT
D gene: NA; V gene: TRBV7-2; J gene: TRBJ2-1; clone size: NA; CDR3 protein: CASSLQFVNEQFF; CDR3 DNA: TGTGCCAGCAGCTTACAATTCGTCAATGAGCAGTTCTTC
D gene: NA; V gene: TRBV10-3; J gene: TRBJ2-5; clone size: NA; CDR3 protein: CAITGTAETQYF; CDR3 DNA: TGTGCCATCACCGGGACGGCGGAGACCCAGTACTTC
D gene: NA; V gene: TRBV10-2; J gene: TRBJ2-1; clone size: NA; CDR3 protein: CASSARIGQFF; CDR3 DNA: TGCGCCAGCAGTGCGAGGATCGGGCAGTTCTTC
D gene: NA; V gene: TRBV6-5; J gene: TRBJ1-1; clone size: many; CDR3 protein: CASSYSLPGTEAFF; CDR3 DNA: TGTGCCAGCAGTTACTCGTTACCGGGCACTGAAGCTTTCTTT
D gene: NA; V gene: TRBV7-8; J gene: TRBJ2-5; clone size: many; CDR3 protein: CASSSGQDVGTQYF; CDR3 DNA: TGTGCCAGCAGCTCCGGCCAGGATGTTGGGACCCAGTACTTC
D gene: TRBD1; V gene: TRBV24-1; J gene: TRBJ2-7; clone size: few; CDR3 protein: CATSDSRTGVYEQYF; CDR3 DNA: TGTGCCACCAGTGATTCGAGGACAGGGGTTTACGAGCAGTACTTC
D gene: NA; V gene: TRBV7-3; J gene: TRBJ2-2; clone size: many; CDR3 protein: CASSLRAGSIGELFF; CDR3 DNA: TGTGCCAGCAGCCTAAGGGCAGGGAGCATCGGGGAGCTGTTTTTT
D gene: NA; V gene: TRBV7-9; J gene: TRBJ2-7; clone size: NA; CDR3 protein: CASSQERGNEQYF; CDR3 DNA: TGTGCCAGCAGCCAGGAACGGGGAAACGAGCAGTACTTC
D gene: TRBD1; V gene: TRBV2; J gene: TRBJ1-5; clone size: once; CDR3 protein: CASSEATGVIQPQHF; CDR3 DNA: TGTGCCAGCAGTGAAGCGACAGGGGTGATTCAGCCCCAGCATTTT
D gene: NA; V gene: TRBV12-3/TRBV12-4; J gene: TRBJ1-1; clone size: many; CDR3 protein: CASRNGGGSSRNTEAFF; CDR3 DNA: TGTGCCAGCAGGAACGGCGGAGGATCCAGCCGGAACACTGAAGCTTTCTTT
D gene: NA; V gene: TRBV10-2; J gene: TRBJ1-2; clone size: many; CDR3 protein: CASNRGGVDGYTF; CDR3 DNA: TGCGCCAGCAACCGGGGGGGCGTTGACGGCTACACCTTC
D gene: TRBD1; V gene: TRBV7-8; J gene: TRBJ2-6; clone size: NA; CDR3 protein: CASSHGQGASSGANVLTF; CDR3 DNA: TGTGCCAGCAGCCACGGACAGGGGGCGTCCTCTGGGGCCAACGTCCTGACTTTC
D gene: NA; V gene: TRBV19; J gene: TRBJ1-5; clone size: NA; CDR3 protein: CASSISAAFNQPQHF; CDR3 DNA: TGTGCCAGTAGTATTTCGGCAGCGTTCAATCAGCCCCAGCATTTT
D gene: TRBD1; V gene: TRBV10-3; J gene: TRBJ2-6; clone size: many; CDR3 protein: CAIRGTGDPGANVLTF; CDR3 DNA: TGTGCCATCAGGGGGACAGGGGATCCTGGGGCCAACGTCCTGACTTTC
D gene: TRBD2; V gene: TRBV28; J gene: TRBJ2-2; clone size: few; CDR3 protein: CASSIPRAGGTGELFF; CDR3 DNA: TGTGCCAGCAGTATCCCCAGGGCGGGGGGCACCGGGGAGCTGTTTTTT
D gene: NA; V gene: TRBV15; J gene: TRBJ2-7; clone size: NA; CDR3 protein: CATSRDRGFNEQYF; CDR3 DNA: TGTGCCACCAGCAGAGATCGGGGCTTCAACGAGCAGTACTTC
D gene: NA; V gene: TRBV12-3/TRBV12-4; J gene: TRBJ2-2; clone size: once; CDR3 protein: CTSSEGAGELFF; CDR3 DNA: TGTACCAGCAGCGAGGGGGCCGGGGAGCTGTTTTTT
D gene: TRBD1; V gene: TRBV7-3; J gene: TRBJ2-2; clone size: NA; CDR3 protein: CASSPGTGGPGELFF; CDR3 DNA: TGTGCCAGCAGCCCCGGGACAGGGGGACCCGGGGAGCTGTTTTTT
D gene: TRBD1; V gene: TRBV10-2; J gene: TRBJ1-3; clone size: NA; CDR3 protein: CAKPGQVRNSGNTIYF; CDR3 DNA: TGCGCCAAACCGGGACAGGTCCGCAACTCTGGAAACACCATATATTTT
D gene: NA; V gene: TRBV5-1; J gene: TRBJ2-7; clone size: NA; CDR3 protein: CASSLLPTDTSYEQYF; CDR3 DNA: TGCGCCAGCAGCTTATTACCGACAGATACTTCCTACGAGCAGTACTTC
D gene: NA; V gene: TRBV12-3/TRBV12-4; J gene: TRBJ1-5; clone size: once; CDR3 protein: CASSRLAGNQETQHF; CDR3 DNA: TGTGCCAGCAGTCGACTAGCGGGGAACCAAGAGACCCAGCATTTT
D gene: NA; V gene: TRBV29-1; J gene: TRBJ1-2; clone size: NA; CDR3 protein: CSVVEGRGGYTF; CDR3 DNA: TGCAGCGTAGTTGAGGGGCGTGGAGGCTACACCTTC
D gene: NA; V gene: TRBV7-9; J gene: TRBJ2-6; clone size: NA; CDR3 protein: CASSDSNTGSGANVLTF; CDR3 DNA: TGTGCCAGCAGCGACTCGAACACCGGGTCTGGGGCCAACGTCCTGACTTTC
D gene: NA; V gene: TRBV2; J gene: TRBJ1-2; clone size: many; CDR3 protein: CASISHGYTF; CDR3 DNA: TGTGCCAGCATTTCCCATGGCTACACCTTC
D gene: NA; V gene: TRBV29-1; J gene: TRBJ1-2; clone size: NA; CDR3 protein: CSVDRGRVGYTF; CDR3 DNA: TGCAGCGTTGATAGGGGCAGGGTTGGCTACACCTTC
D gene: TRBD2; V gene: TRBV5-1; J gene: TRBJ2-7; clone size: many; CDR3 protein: CASSFQGPSGSYEQYF; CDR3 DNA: TGCGCCAGCAGCTTTCAGGGTCCTAGCGGATCGTACGAGCAGTACTTC
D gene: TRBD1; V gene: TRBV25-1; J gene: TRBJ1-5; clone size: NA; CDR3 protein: CASSLSPTGGIQPQHF; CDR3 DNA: TGTGCCAGCAGTCTATCTCCGACAGGGGGCATTCAGCCCCAGCATTTT
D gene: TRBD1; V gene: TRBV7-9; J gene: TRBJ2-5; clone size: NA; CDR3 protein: CASSASGTGRETQYF; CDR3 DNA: TGTGCCAGCAGCGCCTCCGGGACAGGGAGGGAGACCCAGTACTTC
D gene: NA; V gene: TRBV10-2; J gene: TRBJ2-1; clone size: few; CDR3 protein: CASTRNNEQFF; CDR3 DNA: TGCGCCAGCACCAGGAACAATGAGCAGTTCTTC
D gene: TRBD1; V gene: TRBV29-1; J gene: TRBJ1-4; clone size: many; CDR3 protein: CSVEDSGTGGGKLFF; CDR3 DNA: TGCAGCGTTGAAGATTCGGGGACAGGGGGAGGAAAACTGTTTTTT
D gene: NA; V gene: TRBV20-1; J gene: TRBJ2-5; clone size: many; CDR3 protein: CSARDGVASQETQYF; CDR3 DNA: TGCAGTGCTAGAGATGGGGTAGCTAGCCAAGAGACCCAGTACTTC
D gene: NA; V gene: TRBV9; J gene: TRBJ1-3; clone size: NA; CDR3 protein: CASSVHGLGSGNTIYF; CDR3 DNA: TGTGCCAGCAGCGTACACGGACTGGGCTCTGGAAACACCATATATTTT
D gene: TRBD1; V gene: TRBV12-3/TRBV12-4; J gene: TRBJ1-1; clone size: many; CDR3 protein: CASTRGQGSTEAFF; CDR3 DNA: TGTGCCAGCACTAGAGGACAGGGTTCCACTGAAGCTTTCTTT
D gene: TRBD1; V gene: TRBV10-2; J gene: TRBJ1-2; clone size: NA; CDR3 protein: CASGTGGHGYTF; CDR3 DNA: TGCGCCAGCGGGACAGGGGGTCATGGCTACACCTTC
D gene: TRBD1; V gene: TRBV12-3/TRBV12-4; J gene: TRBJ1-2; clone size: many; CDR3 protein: CASSFPDRRGYTF; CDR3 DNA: TGTGCCAGCAGTTTCCCGGACAGGAGAGGCTACACCTTC
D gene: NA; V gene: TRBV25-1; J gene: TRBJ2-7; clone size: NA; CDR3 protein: CASSGRGYEQYF; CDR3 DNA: TGTGCCAGCAGCGGGAGAGGGTACGAGCAGTACTTC
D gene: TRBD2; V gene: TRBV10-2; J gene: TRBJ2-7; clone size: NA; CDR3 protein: CASSEGRGGAEQYF; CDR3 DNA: TGCGCCAGCAGTGAGGGGCGGGGGGGAGCCGAGCAGTACTTC